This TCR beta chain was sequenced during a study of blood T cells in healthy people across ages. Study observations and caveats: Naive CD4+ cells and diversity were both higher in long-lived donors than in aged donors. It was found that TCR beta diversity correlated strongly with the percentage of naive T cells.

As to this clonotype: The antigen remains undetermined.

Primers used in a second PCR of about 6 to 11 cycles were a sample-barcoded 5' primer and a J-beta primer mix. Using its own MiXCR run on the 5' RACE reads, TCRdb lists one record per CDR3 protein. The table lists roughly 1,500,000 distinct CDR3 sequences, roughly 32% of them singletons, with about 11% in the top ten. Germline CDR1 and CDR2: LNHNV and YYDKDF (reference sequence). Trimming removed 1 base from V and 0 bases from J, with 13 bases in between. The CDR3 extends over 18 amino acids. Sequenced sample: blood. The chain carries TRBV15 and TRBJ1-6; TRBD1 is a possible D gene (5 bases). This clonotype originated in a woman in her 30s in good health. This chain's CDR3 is CATSRGSAGGSYNSPLHF. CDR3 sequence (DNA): TGTGCCACCAGCAGAGGTAGTGCCGGGGGCTCCTATAATTCACCCCTCCACTTT. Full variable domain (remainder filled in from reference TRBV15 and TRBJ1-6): DAMVIQNPRYQVTQFGKPVTLSCSQTLNHNVMYWYQQKSSQAPKLLFHYYDKDFNNEADTPDNFQSRRPNTSFCFLDIRSPGLGDTAMYLCATSRGSAGGSYNSPLHFGNGTRLTVT.